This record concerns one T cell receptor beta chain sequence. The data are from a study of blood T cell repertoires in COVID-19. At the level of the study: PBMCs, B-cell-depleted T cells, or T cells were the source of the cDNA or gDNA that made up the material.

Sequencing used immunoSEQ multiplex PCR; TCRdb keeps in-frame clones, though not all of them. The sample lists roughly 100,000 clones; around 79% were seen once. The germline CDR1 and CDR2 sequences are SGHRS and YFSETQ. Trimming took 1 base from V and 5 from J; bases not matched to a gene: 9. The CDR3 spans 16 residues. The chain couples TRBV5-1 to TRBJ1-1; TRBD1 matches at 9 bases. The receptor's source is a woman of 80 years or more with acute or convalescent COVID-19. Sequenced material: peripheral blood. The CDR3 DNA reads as TGCGCCAGCAGCTTGAATACAGGGGGCTCTGGTACTGAAGCTTTCTTT. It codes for CASSLNTGGSGTEAFF.